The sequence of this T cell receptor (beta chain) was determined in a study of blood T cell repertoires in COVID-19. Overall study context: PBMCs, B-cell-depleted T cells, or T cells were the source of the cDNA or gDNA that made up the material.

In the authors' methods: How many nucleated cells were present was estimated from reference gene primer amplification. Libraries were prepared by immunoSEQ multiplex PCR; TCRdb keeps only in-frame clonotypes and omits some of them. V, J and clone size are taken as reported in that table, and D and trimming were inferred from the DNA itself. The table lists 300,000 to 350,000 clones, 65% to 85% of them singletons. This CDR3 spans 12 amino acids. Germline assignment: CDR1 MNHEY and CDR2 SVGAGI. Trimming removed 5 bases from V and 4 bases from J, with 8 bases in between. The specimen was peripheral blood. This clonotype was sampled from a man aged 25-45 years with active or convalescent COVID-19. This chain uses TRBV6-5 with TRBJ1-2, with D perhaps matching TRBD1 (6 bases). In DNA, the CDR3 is TGTGCCAGCAGTACAGGGTTCTATGGCTACACCTTC. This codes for CASSTGFYGYTF.